The T cell receptor (beta chain) under discussion was sequenced for a study of CD8+ T cells in alopecia areata. This CDR3 has 16 residues. Germline V gene data show CDR1 as MNHEY and CDR2 as SMNVEV (reference sequence). V gave up 4 bases and J gave up 0 bases, with 13 bases separating them. The study's findings and limits: Especially in alopecia totalis/universalis, lesional scalp showed greater clonality than normal scalp did.

Reverse transcribed after extraction, RNA yielded cDNA as the sequencing template. The method was immunoSEQ multiplex PCR; TCRdb's version includes in-frame clones alone and lacks a portion of them. The sample yields approximately 99,000 clones, approximately 63% seen once. Remarks on this clone: Its antigen is undetermined.

The sample taken for sequencing was CD8+ T cells sorted from blood. This sequence joins TRBV27 and TRBJ1-5; D might be TRBD1 (5 bases). This sequence originates from a human donor in good health. CDR3 sequence (DNA): TGTGCCAGCAGTTACCTCGGGGCGGGTAGCAATCAGCCCCAGCATTTT. As protein: CASSYLGAGSNQPQHF.